This TCR beta chain was profiled in a study of regulatory dendritic cells for organ transplantation. Findings and caveats of the study: Memory CD8+ clonal expansion seemed more limited with regulatory than mature dendritic cells.

Concerning this clone: Its antigen is currently unknown.

V lost 5 bases to trimming and J lost 2 bases, with 4 bases between them. CDR1 and CDR2 from the germline V gene are SGHNT and YENEEA. The CDR3 extends over 11 amino acids. Only in-frame clones appear in the TCRdb table, and some are missing; sequencing was by immunoSEQ multiplex PCR. This table has under 35,000 clones, roughly 84% appearing once. CD4+ or CD8+ T cells were sorted as naive CD45RA+ or memory CD45RO+. The rearrangement joins TRBV11-3 to TRBJ2-7, with D hard to call. The receptor's source is a human donor in good health. The sample was naive CD8+ T cells from blood. Subset in this sample: CD45RA+ naive T cells. The CDR3 sequence is CASSPAYEQYF. The CDR3 DNA reads as TGTGCCAGCAGCCCCGCCTACGAGCAGTACTTC.